The sequence of this TCR beta chain was determined in a study of OX40 agonist ivuxolimab in advanced cancers. Study-level points and caveats: Nonresponders, in some cases, also had low normalized T-cell clonal expansion. Averaged across samples, CD8+ T cells carried more expanded clones than CD4+ did.

Assay used: immunoSEQ multiplex PCR; TCRdb lists only in-frame clones, some missing. The sample consists of approximately 91,000 clones, around 90% of them appearing once. With regard to this clone: No antigen is known for it.

Germline values: CDR1 SGDLS, CDR2 YYNGEE. This CDR3 comprises 16 residues. V was pared by 3 bases and J by 6 bases, with 20 bases between. The input for sequencing was CD4+ or CD8+ T cells sorted from blood, taken in a trial of the OX40 agonist ivuxolimab. The clonotype comes from an adult with an advanced solid tumor such as melanoma, head and neck, liver or kidney cancer. The chain has TRBV9 and TRBJ2-3; D may be TRBD1 or TRBD2 (5 bases each). Here the CDR3 reads CASSGLSGTTGDTQYF. The CDR3 DNA reads TGTGCCAGCAGCGGACTATCTGGGACGACTGGTGATACGCAGTATTTT.